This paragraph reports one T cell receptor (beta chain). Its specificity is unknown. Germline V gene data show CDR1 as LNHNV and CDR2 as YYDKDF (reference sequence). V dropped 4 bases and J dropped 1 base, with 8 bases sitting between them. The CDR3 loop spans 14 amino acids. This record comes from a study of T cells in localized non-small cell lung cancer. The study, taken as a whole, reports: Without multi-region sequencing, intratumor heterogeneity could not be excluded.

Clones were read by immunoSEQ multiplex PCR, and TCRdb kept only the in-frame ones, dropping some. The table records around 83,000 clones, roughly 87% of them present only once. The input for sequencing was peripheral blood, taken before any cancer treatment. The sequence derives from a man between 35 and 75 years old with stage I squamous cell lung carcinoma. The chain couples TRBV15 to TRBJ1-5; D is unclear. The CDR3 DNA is TGTGCCACCAGCATCACGGGAAGCAATCAGCCCCAGCATTTT. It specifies CATSITGSNQPQHF.